These 30 T cell receptor beta chains share one sample of origin, sequenced in a study of blood T cell repertoires in COVID-19. This table comes from immunoSEQ multiplex PCR, and its TCRdb copy is limited to in-frame clones, with some not included. The sample has about 260,000 clones, 86% seen once; the top ten hold around 10%. The specimen sequenced was peripheral blood. Source of these receptors: a middle-aged man who had recovered from COVID-19.

The genes are TRBV7-9 and TRBJ1-2; D is possibly TRBD1 (5 bases). This CDR3 region has 14 residues. The V gene's germline CDR1 is SEHNR and CDR2 FQNEAQ (reference sequence). Trimming took 0 bases from V and 7 from J, leaving 12 bases between them. This CDR3 reads CASSLAAGSSGYTF. CDR3 nucleotide sequence: TGTGCCAGCAGCTTAGCCGCAGGGTCGTCTGGCTACACCTTC.

This chain connects TRBV19 to TRBJ1-3; D gene ambiguous. This CDR3 spans 12 amino acids. Trimming stripped 3 bases from V and 4 bases from J, with 4 bases between. The germline gives CDR1 LNHDA, CDR2 SQIVND (reference sequence). DNA of the CDR3: TGTGCCAGTAGTATGGCCGGAAACACCATATATTTT. It codes for CASSMAGNTIYF. The full variable domain, its missing parts supplied by reference TRBV19 and TRBJ1-3, is DGGITQSPKYLFRKEGQNVTLSCEQNLNHDAMYWYRQDPGQGLRLIYYSQIVNDFQKGDIAEGYSVSREKKESFPLTVTSAQKNPTAFYLCASSMAGNTIYFGEGSWLTVV.

The rearrangement uses TRBV6-1 and TRBJ1-1; TRBD1 might be the D (5 bases). In germline, CDR1 is MNHNS, CDR2 SASEGT. Trimming stripped 0 bases from V and 1 base from J, with 9 bases between. There are 15 residues in the CDR3. The CDR3 bases are TGTGCCAGCAGTGAAGCGGGGCACGGGAACACTGAAGCTTTCTTT. It specifies CASSEAGHGNTEAFF.

The rearrangement uses TRBV5-1 and TRBJ1-4, with D hard to call. The CDR3 consists of 17 residues. Germline CDR1 and CDR2: SGHRS and YFSETQ. Trimming stripped 0 bases from V and 2 bases from J, with 14 bases between. CDR3 bases: TGCGCCAGCAGCTTGGGGCAGGCGAGTTCGACTAATGAAAAACTGTTTTTT. It yields the protein CASSLGQASSTNEKLFF.

The chain carries TRBV7-9 and TRBJ2-3; 10 bases map to TRBD1. The CDR3 covers 14 residues. V shed 7 bases and J 4 bases; nucleotides not matched to a gene: 5. Germline V gene lookup returns CDR1 SEHNR and CDR2 FQNEAQ (reference sequence). CDR3 amino acids: CASNDRGLPDTQYF. DNA of the CDR3: TGTGCCAGCAACGACAGGGGGCTACCAGATACGCAGTATTTT.

The chain couples TRBV6-6 to TRBJ1-4; D unresolved. V lost 7 bases and J 6 bases, leaving 15 bases between the germline ends. Germline V lookup: CDR1 MNHNY, CDR2 SVGAGI (reference sequence). This CDR3 is built from 14 residues. Here the CDR3 reads CASTNTGIDEKLFF. The CDR3 DNA follows: TGTGCCAGCACCAACACCGGGATAGATGAAAAACTGTTTTTT.

The chain is built from TRBV6-2 or TRBV6-3 and TRBJ1-1; D is ambiguous. CDR1 is MNHEY and CDR2 is SVGEGT in the germline V gene. CDR3 length equals 14 residues. Trimming took 3 bases from V and 5 from J, leaving 13 bases between them. CDR3 residues: CASSYSGGRTEAFF. CDR3 nucleotide sequence: TGTGCCAGCAGTTATAGTGGCGGTCGGACTGAAGCTTTCTTT.

This sequence joins TRBV19 and TRBJ1-1; no firm D call. The V gene lost 10 bases and the J gene lost 2 bases, with 14 bases spanning the gap. The V gene's germline CDR1 is LNHDA and CDR2 SQIVND (reference sequence). The CDR3 is 13 amino acids. The CDR3 sequence is CAISPGRNTEAFF. Here the CDR3 DNA reads TGTGCCATCTCTCCAGGAAGAAACACTGAAGCTTTCTTT. Full variable domain (rest looked up from reference TRBV19 and TRBJ1-1): DGGITQSPKYLFRKEGQNVTLSCEQNLNHDAMYWYRQDPGQGLRLIYYSQIVNDFQKGDIAEGYSVSREKKESFPLTVTSAQKNPTAFYLCAISPGRNTEAFFGQGTRLTVV.

The chain joins TRBV27 to TRBJ2-7; 9 positions agree with TRBD2. Germline CDR1 reads MNHEY; CDR2 reads SMNVEV (reference sequence). The CDR3 is made up of 17 amino acids. The V and J ends lost 6 bases and 4 bases, in that order; junction bases with no gene match: 16. This CDR3 is CASSPRLAESGVYEQYF. Here the CDR3 DNA reads TGTGCCAGCAGCCCTAGACTAGCGGAATCCGGAGTGTACGAGCAGTACTTC.

V and J are TRBV2 and TRBJ2-2; D is undetermined. This CDR3 region has 14 residues. Germline V gene data show CDR1 as SNHLY and CDR2 as FYNNEI. Trimming took off 4 bases at V and 8 bases at J, with 14 bases between the two ends. The CDR3 DNA is TGTGCCAGCAGTGTATCCCCTTCCCCTGGGGAGCTGTTTTTT. This gives the protein CASSVSPSPGELFF.

This clone was counted once. The chain uses TRBV19 and TRBJ2-7; 7 nucleotides align to TRBD2. V shed 4 bases and J 3 bases; nucleotides not matched to a gene: 6. Germline V gene data show CDR1 as LNHDA and CDR2 as SQIVND (reference sequence). CDR3 length: 14 residues. The CDR3 loop is CASSREGERYEQYF. Here the CDR3 DNA reads TGTGCCAGTAGTAGGGAGGGAGAGCGCTACGAGCAGTACTTC.

The rearrangement uses TRBV5-1 and TRBJ1-1, with D unresolved. The CDR3 runs 18 residues. The V end was cut by 4 bases, the J end by 0 bases, with 22 bases between. The germline gives CDR1 SGHRS, CDR2 YFSETQ. CDR3 protein: CASSPRFIGSGMNTEAFF. CDR3 nucleotide sequence: TGCGCCAGCAGCCCACGGTTTATAGGGTCCGGGATGAACACTGAAGCTTTCTTT. Full variable domain (missing parts from reference TRBV5-1 and TRBJ1-1): KAGVTQTPRYLIKTRGQQVTLSCSPISGHRSVSWYQQTPGQGLQFLFEYFSETQRNKGNFPGRFSGRQFSNSRSEMNVSTLELGDSALYLCASSPRFIGSGMNTEAFFGQGTRLTVV.

The chain couples TRBV5-1 to TRBJ1-6; D is perhaps TRBD1 (5 bases). The V and J ends lost 2 bases and 8 bases respectively, with 11 bases between them. The V gene's germline CDR1 is SGHRS and CDR2 YFSETQ. The CDR3 sequence is 14 residues long. The CDR3 nucleotides are TGCGCCAGCAGCTTTATTGGGGCTTATTCACCCCTCCACTTT. Translation: CASSFIGAYSPLHF. Looking up the rest from reference TRBV5-1 and TRBJ1-6 gives the full variable domain: KAGVTQTPRYLIKTRGQQVTLSCSPISGHRSVSWYQQTPGQGLQFLFEYFSETQRNKGNFPGRFSGRQFSNSRSEMNVSTLELGDSALYLCASSFIGAYSPLHFGNGTRLTVT.

V usage is TRBV6-6 and J usage is TRBJ2-3; tentative D call: TRBD1 (6 bases). Germline V gene sequence: CDR1 MNHNY, CDR2 SVGAGI (reference sequence). CDR3 length equals 13 residues. V shed 7 bases and J shed 3 bases, with 11 bases lying between them. Here the CDR3 reads CASIRGPTDTQYF. The CDR3 coding sequence is TGTGCCAGCATCAGGGGACCGACAGATACGCAGTATTTT.

This clone was counted between two and nine times. This chain links TRBV6-5 with TRBJ1-5; no clear D. The CDR3 loop spans 15 amino acids. Trimming removed 1 base at V and 3 bases at J, with 10 bases between. Germline assignment: CDR1 MNHEY and CDR2 SVGAGI. The CDR3 here is CASSYLGGDNQPQHF. In DNA form, the CDR3 reads TGTGCCAGCAGTTACTTAGGAGGTGACAATCAGCCCCAGCATTTT.

This clone was seen a handful of times. The gene calls are TRBV12-3 or TRBV12-4 and TRBJ1-1; D unresolved. V lost 1 base and J 5 bases, leaving 5 bases between the germline ends. The length of the CDR3 is 12 residues. CDR3 coding DNA: TGTGCCAGCAGTTTAGGTCTGACTGAAGCTTTCTTT. Translated: CASSLGLTEAFF.

The rearrangement joins TRBV7-9 to TRBJ2-2, with 10 bases fitting TRBD1. CDR1 is SEHNR and CDR2 is FQNEAQ in the germline V gene (reference sequence). This CDR3 is 17 amino acids long. V lost 1 base, J lost 3 bases, and 5 bases stayed unmatched. The CDR3 is CASSLGDRGLDTGELFF. In DNA, the CDR3 is TGTGCCAGCAGCTTAGGGGACAGGGGATTGGACACCGGGGAGCTGTTTTTT.

This chain joins TRBV12-1 and TRBJ1-4; whether TRBD1, the table's D call, matches the DNA was not checked. TRBV12-1 is annotated as a pseudogene. CDR3 length equals 14 residues. The CDR3 sequence: CASRRDSFNEKLFF. For the CDR3, the DNA is TGTGCCAGCAGGCGGGACAGCTTTAATGAAAAACTGTTTTTT.

J is TRBJ1-1 and V is TRBV6-5; D may be TRBD1 (5 bases). The CDR3 length is 15 residues. Germline values: CDR1 MNHEY, CDR2 SVGAGI. Deletions cut 3 bases from V and 4 bases from J, with 15 bases between. The CDR3 bases are TGTGCCAGCAGTTATTCCACACGGGGGAGCACTGAAGCTTTCTTT. Encoded protein: CASSYSTRGSTEAFF.

The chain recombines TRBV15 with TRBJ2-6, with TRBD1 matching over 9 bases. Germline V CDR1 and CDR2: LNHNV, YYDKDF (reference sequence). The CDR3 totals 18 residues. V was clipped by 0 bases and J by 3 bases; unmatched bases: 6. DNA for the CDR3: TGTGCCACCAGCAGAGAGGACAGGGGCTGGGTTGGGGCCAACGTCCTGACTTTC. It is translated as CATSREDRGWVGANVLTF.

This chain uses TRBV7-8 with TRBJ2-2; D possibly corresponds to TRBD1 (6 bases). This CDR3 has 14 residues. V shed 8 bases and J shed 6 bases, with 16 bases lying between them. Germline assignment: CDR1 SGHVS and CDR2 FQNEAQ. The CDR3 loop reads CASGTLPRAGELFF. For the CDR3, the DNA is TGTGCCAGCGGGACATTACCCCGGGCCGGGGAGCTGTTTTTT.

In DNA form, the CDR3 reads TGTGCCAGCAGCTGCGCAGGGGGCTTCACTGAAGCTTTCTTT. Encoded protein: CASSCAGGFTEAFF. The J gene is TRBJ1-1, the V gene TRBV5-7, with 8 bases lining up with TRBD1. TRBV5-7 is placed among ORFs of uncertain function. J gave up 4 bases and V 3 bases, and 5 bases lay outside the gene matches. The CDR3 runs to 14 residues.

Comments on this clone: At the DNA level, this CDR3 is encoded by other sequences in the same sample as well. The rearrangement uses TRBV6-2 or TRBV6-3 and TRBJ1-5; D is unresolved. CDR3 length: 13 amino acids. Germline CDR1 reads MNHEY; CDR2 reads SVGEGT. The V end lost 2 bases, the J end lost 6 bases, and 8 bases lay between the germline ends. The CDR3 reads CASSYGRVQPQHF. The DNA of the CDR3 is TGTGCCAGCAGTTACGGGAGGGTTCAGCCCCAGCATTTT.

The CDR3 DNA sequence: TGTGCCAGCAGGTTAACAGTGACTAGCGGTGCCTACGAGCAGTACTTC. Translating gives CASRLTVTSGAYEQYF. The V and J genes are TRBV7-2 and TRBJ2-7; 9 bases fit TRBD2. The V and J ends lost 6 bases and 2 bases, in that order; junction bases with no gene match: 11. Germline CDR1 reads SGHTA; CDR2 reads FQGNSA. The CDR3 totals 16 residues.

This clone was seen a handful of times. This sequence joins TRBV18 and TRBJ2-1; D might be TRBD2 (6 bases). The V gene's germline CDR1 is KGHSH and CDR2 LQKENI. The CDR3 is made up of 16 amino acids. The ends were cut back, 3 bases at V and 4 bases at J, with 16 bases in the middle. As DNA, the CDR3 is TGTGCCAGCTCACCCGGGACTGGAAAGGGTTACAATGAGCAGTTCTTC. It codes for CASSPGTGKGYNEQFF. Full variable domain (missing parts from reference TRBV18 and TRBJ2-1): NAGVMQNPRHLVRRRGQEARLRCSPMKGHSHVYWYRQLPEEGLKFMVYLQKENIIDESGMPKERFSAEFPKEGPSILRIQQVVRGDSAAYFCASSPGTGKGYNEQFFGPGTRLTVL.

The CDR3 loop is CASSVVGVGANVLTF. The CDR3 DNA sequence: TGTGCCAGCAGTGTGGTAGGGGTTGGGGCCAACGTCCTGACTTTC. J is TRBJ2-6 and V is TRBV7-6; maybe TRBD1 (5 bases). V lost 6 bases, J lost 3 bases, and 12 bases lay in between. The CDR3 extends over 15 amino acids. Germline V gene sequence: CDR1 SGHVS, CDR2 FNYEAQ.

The chain uses TRBV7-8 and TRBJ2-7, with TRBD1 matching over 9 bases. With 2 bases clipped from V and 2 bases from J, the junction kept 10 bases outside the gene matches. The germline V gene has CDR1 SGHVS and CDR2 FQNEAQ. The CDR3 sequence is 17 residues long. As DNA, the CDR3 is TGTGCCAGCAGCTTACGTCAGGGGGGACAGGGAGCCTACGAGCAGTACTTC. Its protein product is CASSLRQGGQGAYEQYF.

This CDR3 is CASSQRLGQSLSGANVLTF. The CDR3 DNA reads as TGCGCCAGCAGCCAGCGGCTAGGACAGTCCCTCTCTGGGGCCAACGTCCTGACTTTC. V gene TRBV4-3 combines with J gene TRBJ2-6; possibly TRBD1 for D (6 bases). Trimming left V 3 bases short and J 0 bases short, with 18 bases between. Germline-derived CDR1 and CDR2 are LGHNA and YSLEER. CDR3 length: 19 residues.

This clone is termed medium-sized. The CDR3 sequence is CASSQFPGGYEQYF. The CDR3 DNA follows: TGTGCCAGCTCACAATTCCCAGGGGGCTACGAGCAGTACTTC. V usage is TRBV18 and J usage is TRBJ2-7, with 7 nucleotides matching TRBD1. CDR1 and CDR2 from the germline V gene are KGHSH and LQKENI. The trim removed 4 bases at V and 3 bases at J, leaving 6 bases unmatched. This CDR3 comprises 14 residues.

This sequence joins TRBV25-1 and TRBJ1-3; D call uncertain. Trimming took 3 bases from V and 1 from J, leaving 10 bases between them. This CDR3 is 15 amino acids long. The V gene's germline CDR1 is MGHDK and CDR2 SYGVNS. The CDR3 reads CASSDIGSSGNTIYF. The CDR3 region has the DNA TGTGCCAGCAGTGATATCGGGAGTTCTGGAAACACCATATATTTT.